This T cell receptor (beta chain) was observed in a study of blood T cells in healthy people across ages. V shed 1 base and J shed 8 bases, with 14 bases lying between them. The CDR3 has 13 residues. Germline CDR1 and CDR2: DFQATT and SNEGSKA (reference sequence). Notes on the study in general: More naive CD4+ cells and higher diversity were found in long-lived than in aged donors. Diversity of TCR beta correlated strongly with naive T cell percentage.

A J-beta primer mix and a sample-barcoded 5' primer were used in a second PCR of about 7 to 12 cycles. The template-switch adaptor was a 5' adaptor with 12 random nucleotides. It tagged each cDNA molecule. TCRdb independently ran MiXCR on the 5' RACE reads; one entry per CDR3 protein. The sample comprises 550,000 to 600,000 distinct CDR3 sequences, roughly 28% of which are singletons, and around 18% rests with the top ten. This clonotype was observed a few times. The antigen remains undetermined. Per-sample PBMC isolation yielded at least 6.5 million cells. The chain is built from TRBV20-1 and TRBJ1-2; no clear D gene. The origin of this receptor is a woman aged 65 to 85 in good health. Sequenced material: blood. CDR3 sequence: CSARVDDGMGYTF. The CDR3, as DNA: TGCAGTGCTAGAGTCGACGACGGGATGGGCTACACCTTC.